These 2 T cell receptor beta chains originate from one sample sequenced in a study of T cells in women clearing cervical HPV infection. Here immunoSEQ multiplex PCR was the method, and the copy in TCRdb shows in-frame clones only, minus some. This table lists about 15,000 clones. Sequenced input: blood buffy coat. The receptors derive from a woman aged 18-70 years with a cervical HPV16 infection that either progressed to CIN3+ or cleared (not recorded which).

Concerning this clone: Read data end 3 residues before the CDR3 end; the end is taken from the germline J gene. This chain links TRBV20-1 with TRBJ2-1, with D possibly matching TRBD2 (7 bases). CDR3 length equals 14 residues. Deletions cut 6 bases from V and 4 bases from J, with 16 bases between. From germline, CDR1 is DFQATT and CDR2 SNEGSKA (reference sequence). The CDR3 protein is CSATTGGPYNEQFF. The covered CDR3 bases are TGCAGTGCAACGACGGGGGGCCCTTACAATGAG.

The DNA read from the CDR3 is TGCAGTGCTAGAGCCAAGAGCGGGAGATGGAATGAG. It is translated as CSARAKSGRWNE. The complete CDR3 sequence is CSARAKSGRWNEQFF. This chain joins TRBV20-1 and TRBJ2-1; 8 bases fit TRBD2. The read ends 3 residues before the CDR3 terminus; that terminus is restored from the germline J gene. CDR3 length: 15 residues. Per the germline V gene, CDR1 is DFQATT and CDR2 is SNEGSKA (reference sequence). With 1 base clipped from V and 7 bases from J, the junction kept 9 bases outside the gene matches.